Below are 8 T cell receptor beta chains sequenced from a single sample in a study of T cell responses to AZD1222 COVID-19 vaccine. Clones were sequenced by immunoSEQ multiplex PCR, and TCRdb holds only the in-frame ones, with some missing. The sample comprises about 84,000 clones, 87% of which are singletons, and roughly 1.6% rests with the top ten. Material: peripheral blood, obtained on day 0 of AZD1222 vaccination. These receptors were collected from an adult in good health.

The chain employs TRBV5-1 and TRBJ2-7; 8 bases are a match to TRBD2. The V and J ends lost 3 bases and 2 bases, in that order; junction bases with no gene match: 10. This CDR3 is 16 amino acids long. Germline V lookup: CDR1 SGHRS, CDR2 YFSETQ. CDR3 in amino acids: CASSSPNSGTPYEQYF. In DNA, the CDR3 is TGCGCCAGCAGCTCCCCCAATAGCGGGACCCCCTACGAGCAGTACTTC.

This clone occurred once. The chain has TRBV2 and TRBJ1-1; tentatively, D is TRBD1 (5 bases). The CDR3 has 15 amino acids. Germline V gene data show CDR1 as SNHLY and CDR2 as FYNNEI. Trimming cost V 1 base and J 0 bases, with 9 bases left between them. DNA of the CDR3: TGTGCCAGCAGTGAAGGCAAAGGGGTGAACACTGAAGCTTTCTTT. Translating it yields CASSEGKGVNTEAFF.

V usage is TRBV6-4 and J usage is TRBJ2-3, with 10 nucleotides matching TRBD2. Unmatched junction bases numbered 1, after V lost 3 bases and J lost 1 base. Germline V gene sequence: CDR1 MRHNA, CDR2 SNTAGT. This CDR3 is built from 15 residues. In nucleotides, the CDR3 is TGTGCCAGCAGTGAAGGGACTAGCGGCACAGATACGCAGTATTTT. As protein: CASSEGTSGTDTQYF.

CDR3 loop: CAISESSGVGGNTIYF. The CDR3 coding sequence is TGTGCCATCAGTGAGTCGAGCGGGGTAGGTGGAAACACCATATATTTT. V is TRBV10-3 and J is TRBJ1-3, with no clear D. Trimming removed 0 bases from V and 3 bases from J, with 12 bases in between. Germline loops: CDR1 ENHRY, CDR2 SYGVKD. This CDR3 has 16 amino acids.

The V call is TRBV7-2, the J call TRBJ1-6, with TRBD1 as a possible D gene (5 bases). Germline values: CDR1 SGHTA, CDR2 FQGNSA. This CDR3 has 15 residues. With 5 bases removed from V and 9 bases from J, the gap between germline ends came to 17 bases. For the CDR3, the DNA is TGTGCCAGCAGCCCCGAGGGCCCTGGGGGTTCACCCCTCCACTTT. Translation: CASSPEGPGGSPLHF.

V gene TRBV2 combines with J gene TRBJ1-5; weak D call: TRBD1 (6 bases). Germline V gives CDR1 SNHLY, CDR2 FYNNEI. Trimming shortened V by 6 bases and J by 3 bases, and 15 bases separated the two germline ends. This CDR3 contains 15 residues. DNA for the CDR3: TGTGCCAGCAGGGAGTGGGAGGGGGTCAATCAGCCCCAGCATTTT. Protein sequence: CASREWEGVNQPQHF.

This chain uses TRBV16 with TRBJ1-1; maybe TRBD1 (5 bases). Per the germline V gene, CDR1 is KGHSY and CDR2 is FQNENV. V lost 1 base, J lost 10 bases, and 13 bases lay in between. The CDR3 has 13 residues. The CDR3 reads CASSQFNTGSAFF. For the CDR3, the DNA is TGTGCCAGCAGCCAATTTAACACAGGCTCAGCTTTCTTT.

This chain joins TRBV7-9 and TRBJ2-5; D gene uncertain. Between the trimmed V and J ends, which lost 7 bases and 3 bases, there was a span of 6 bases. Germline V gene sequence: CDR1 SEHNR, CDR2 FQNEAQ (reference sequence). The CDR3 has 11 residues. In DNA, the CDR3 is TGTGCCAGCACCTACAAAGAGACCCAGTACTTC. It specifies CASTYKETQYF.